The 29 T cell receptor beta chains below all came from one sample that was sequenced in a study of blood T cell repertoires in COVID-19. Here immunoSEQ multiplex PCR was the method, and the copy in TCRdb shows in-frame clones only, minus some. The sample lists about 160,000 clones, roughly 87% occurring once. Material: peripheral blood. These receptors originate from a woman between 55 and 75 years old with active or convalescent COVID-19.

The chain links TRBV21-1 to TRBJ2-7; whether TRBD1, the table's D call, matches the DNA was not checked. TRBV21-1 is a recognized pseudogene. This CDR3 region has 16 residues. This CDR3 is CASSKGGGTVFYEQYF. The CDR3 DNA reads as TGTGCCAGCAGCAAAGGGGGCGGGACAGTCTTCTACGAGCAGTACTTC.

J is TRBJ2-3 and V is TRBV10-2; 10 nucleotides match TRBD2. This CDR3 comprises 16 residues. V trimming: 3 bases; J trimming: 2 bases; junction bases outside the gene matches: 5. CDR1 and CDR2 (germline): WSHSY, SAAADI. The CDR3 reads CASSDPSGGDTDTQYF. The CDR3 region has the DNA TGCGCCAGCAGTGACCCTAGCGGGGGAGACACAGATACGCAGTATTTT.

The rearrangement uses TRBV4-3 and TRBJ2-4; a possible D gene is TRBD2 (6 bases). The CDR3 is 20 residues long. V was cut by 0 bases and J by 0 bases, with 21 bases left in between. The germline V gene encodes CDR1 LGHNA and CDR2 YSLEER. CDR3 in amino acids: CASSQEGQWGVVGAKNIQYF. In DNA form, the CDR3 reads TGCGCCAGCAGCCAAGAGGGTCAGTGGGGGGTGGTCGGAGCCAAAAACATTCAGTACTTC.

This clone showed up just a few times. DNA for the CDR3: TGTGCCAGTAGTTTGGGACAGGGGAACAATCAGCCCCAGCATTTT. Translation: CASSLGQGNNQPQHF. The chain employs TRBV19 and TRBJ1-5; 10 bases are a match to TRBD1. The CDR3 totals 15 residues. J gave up 3 bases and V 5 bases, and 4 bases lay outside the gene matches. Germline V gene sequence: CDR1 LNHDA, CDR2 SQIVND (reference sequence).

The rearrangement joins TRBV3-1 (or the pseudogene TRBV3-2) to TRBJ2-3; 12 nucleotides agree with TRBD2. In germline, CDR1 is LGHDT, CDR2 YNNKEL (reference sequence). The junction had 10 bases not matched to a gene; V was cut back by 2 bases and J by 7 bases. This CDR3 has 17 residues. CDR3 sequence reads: CASSQRSLAGGPHTQYF. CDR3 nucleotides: TGTGCCAGCAGCCAAAGGTCCCTAGCGGGGGGGCCTCATACGCAGTATTTT.

CDR3 coding DNA: TGCGCCAGCAGCCCACAGTCGGATCAGCCCCAGCATTTT. Translating gives CASSPQSDQPQHF. The chain uses TRBV5-1 and TRBJ1-5, with D uncertain. This CDR3 region has 13 residues. V shed 4 bases and J shed 5 bases, with 10 bases lying between them. Germline CDR1 and CDR2: SGHRS and YFSETQ.

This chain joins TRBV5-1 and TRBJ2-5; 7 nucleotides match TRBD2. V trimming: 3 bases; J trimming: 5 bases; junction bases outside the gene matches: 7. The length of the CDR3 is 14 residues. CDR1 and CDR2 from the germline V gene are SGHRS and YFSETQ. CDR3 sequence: CASSSTSTGETQYF. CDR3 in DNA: TGCGCCAGCAGCTCGACTAGCACGGGGGAGACCCAGTACTTC. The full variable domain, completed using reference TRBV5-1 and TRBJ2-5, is KAGVTQTPRYLIKTRGQQVTLSCSPISGHRSVSWYQQTPGQGLQFLFEYFSETQRNKGNFPGRFSGRQFSNSRSEMNVSTLELGDSALYLCASSSTSTGETQYFGPGTRLLVL.

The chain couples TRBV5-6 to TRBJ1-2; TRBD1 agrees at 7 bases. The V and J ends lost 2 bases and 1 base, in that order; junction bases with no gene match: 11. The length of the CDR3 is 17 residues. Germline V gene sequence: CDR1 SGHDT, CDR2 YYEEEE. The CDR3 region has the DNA TGTGCCAGCAGCTTAAGGGGGCCACCATCGGATAACTATGGCTACACCTTC. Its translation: CASSLRGPPSDNYGYTF.

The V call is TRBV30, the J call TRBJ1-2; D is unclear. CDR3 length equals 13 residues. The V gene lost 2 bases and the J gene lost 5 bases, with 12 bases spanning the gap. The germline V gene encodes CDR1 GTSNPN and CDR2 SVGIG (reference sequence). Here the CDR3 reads CAWSPKLDYGYTF. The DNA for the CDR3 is TGTGCCTGGAGTCCTAAATTAGATTATGGCTACACCTTC.

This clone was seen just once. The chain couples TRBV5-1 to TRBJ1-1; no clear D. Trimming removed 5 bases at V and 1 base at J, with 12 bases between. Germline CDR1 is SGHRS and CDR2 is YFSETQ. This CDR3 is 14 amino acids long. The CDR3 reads CASSSFGENTEAFF. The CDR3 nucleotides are TGCGCCAGCAGTTCCTTCGGGGAGAACACTGAAGCTTTCTTT.

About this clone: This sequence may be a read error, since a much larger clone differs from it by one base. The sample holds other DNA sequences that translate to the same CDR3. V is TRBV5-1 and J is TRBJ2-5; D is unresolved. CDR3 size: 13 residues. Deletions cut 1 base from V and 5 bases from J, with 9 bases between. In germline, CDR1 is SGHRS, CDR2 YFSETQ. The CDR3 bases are TGCGCCAGCAGCTTGTCAGTGAAGGAGACCCAGTACTTC. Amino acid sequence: CASSLSVKETQYF.

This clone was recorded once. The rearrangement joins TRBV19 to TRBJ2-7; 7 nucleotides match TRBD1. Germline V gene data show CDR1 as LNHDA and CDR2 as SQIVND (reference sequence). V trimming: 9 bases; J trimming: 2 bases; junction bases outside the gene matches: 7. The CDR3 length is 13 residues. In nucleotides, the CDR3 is TGTGCCAGGAGGACAGGAGTAACCTACGAGCAGTACTTC. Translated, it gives CARRTGVTYEQYF.

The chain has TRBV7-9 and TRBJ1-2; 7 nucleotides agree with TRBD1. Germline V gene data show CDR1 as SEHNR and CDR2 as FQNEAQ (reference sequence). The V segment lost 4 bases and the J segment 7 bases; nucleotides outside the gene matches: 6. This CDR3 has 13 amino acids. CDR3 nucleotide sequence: TGTGCCAGCAGCTCAGACAGGGCAAGTGGCTACACCTTC. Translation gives CASSSDRASGYTF.

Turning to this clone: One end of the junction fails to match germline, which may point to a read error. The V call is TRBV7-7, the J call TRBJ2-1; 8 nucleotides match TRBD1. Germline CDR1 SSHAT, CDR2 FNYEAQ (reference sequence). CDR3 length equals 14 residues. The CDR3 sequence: CASSHGQGDNEQFF. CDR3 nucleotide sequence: TGTGCTAGCAGCCACGGACAGGGAGACAATGAGCAGTTCTTC.

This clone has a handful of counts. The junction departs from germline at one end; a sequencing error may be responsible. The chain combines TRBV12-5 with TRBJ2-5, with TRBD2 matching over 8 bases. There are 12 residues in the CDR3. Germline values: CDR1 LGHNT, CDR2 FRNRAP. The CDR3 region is CASGLKPGGPNF. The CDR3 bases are TGTGCTAGTGGTTTGAAACCGGGGGGGCCCAACTTC.

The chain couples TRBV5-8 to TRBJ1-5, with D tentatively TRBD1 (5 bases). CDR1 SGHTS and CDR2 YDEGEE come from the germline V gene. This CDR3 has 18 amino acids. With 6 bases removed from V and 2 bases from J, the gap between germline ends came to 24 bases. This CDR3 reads CASTVLGAGLGGNQPQHF. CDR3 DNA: TGTGCCAGCACCGTCCTTGGGGCAGGATTAGGGGGCAATCAGCCCCAGCATTTT.

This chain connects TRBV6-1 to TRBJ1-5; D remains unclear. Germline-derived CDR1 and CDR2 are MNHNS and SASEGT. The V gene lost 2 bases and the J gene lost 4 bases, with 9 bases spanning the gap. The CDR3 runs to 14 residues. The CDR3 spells CASSENGKNQPQHF. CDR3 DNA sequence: TGTGCCAGCAGTGAAAATGGCAAAAATCAGCCCCAGCATTTT.

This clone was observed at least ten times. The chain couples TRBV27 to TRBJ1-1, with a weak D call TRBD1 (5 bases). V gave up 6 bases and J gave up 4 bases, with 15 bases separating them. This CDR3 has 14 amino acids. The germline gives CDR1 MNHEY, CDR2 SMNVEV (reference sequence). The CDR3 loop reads CASSPTPGGTEAFF. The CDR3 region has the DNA TGTGCCAGCAGCCCTACCCCCGGGGGCACTGAAGCTTTCTTT.

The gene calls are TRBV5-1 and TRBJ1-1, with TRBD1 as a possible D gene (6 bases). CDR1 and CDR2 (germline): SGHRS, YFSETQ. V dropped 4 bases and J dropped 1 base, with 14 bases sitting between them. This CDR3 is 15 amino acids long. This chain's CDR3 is CASSPWTETNTEAFF. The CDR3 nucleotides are TGCGCCAGCAGCCCCTGGACAGAAACGAACACTGAAGCTTTCTTT.

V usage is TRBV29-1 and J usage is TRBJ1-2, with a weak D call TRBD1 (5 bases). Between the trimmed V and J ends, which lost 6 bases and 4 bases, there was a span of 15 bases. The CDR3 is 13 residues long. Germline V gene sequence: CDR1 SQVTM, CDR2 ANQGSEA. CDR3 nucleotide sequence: TGCAGCGTGATGACAGACCCTGGCTATGGCTACACCTTC. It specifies CSVMTDPGYGYTF.

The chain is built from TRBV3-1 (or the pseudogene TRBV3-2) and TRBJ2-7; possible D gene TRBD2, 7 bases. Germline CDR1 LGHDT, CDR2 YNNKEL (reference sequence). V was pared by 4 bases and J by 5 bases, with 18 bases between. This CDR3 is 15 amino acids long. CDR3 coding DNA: TGTGCCAGCAGCCCCTTCGGAGGGGGGGCTGACGAGCAGTACTTC. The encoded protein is CASSPFGGGADEQYF.

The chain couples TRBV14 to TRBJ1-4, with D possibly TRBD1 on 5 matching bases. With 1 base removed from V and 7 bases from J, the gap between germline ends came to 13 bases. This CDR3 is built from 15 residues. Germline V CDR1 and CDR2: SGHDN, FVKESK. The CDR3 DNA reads TGTGCCAGCAGCCAAGGGGGCCTTAGTGGTGAAAAACTGTTTTTT. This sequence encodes CASSQGGLSGEKLFF.

This CDR3 is CASTPGDRDTEAFF. DNA for the CDR3: TGTGCCAGCACCCCGGGGGACAGGGACACTGAAGCTTTCTTT. The rearrangement uses TRBV5-8 and TRBJ1-1; 9 bases align to TRBD1. The CDR3 sequence is 14 residues long. V gave up 6 bases and J gave up 3 bases; unmatched junction bases: 6. Germline assignment: CDR1 SGHTS and CDR2 YDEGEE.

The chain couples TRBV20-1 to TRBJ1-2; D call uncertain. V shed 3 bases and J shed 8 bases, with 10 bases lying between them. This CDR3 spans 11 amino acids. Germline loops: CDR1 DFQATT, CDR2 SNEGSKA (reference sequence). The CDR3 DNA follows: TGCAGTGCTAGTCTCCCGGGGGGCTACACCTTC. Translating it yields CSASLPGGYTF.

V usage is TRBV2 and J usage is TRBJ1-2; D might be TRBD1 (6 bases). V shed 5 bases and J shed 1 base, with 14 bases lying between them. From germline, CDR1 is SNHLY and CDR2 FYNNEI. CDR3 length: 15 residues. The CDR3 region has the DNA TGTGCCAGCAGTCCTACAGGGTTAGGTAACTATGGCTACACCTTC. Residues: CASSPTGLGNYGYTF. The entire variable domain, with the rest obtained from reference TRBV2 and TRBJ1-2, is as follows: EPEVTQTPSHQVTQMGQEVILRCVPISNHLYFYWYRQILGQKVEFLVSFYNNEISEKSEIFDDQFSVERPDGSNFTLKIRSTKLEDSAMYFCASSPTGLGNYGYTFGSGTRLTVV.

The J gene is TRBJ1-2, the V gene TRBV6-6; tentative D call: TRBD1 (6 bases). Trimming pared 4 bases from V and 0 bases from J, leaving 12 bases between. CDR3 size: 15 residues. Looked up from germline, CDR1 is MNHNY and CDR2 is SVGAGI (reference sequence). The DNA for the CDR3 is TGTGCCAGCAGTTCCACCAGGGGAGCTAACTATGGCTACACCTTC. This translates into CASSSTRGANYGYTF.

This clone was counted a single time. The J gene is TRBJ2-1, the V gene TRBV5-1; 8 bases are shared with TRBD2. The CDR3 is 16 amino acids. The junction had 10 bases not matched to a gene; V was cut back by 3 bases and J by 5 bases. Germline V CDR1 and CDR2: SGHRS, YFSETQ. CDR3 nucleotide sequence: TGCGCCAGCAGCTGGACCCCCAGCGGGGGAAACAATGAGCAGTTCTTC. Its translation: CASSWTPSGGNNEQFF.

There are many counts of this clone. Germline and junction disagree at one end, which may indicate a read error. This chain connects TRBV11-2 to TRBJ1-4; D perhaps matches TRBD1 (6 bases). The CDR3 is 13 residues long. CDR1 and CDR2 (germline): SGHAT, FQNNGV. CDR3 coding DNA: TGTGCCAGCAGCCCCCTCACCCGGCAGGGGCAAGATTTT. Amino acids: CASSPLTRQGQDF.

CDR3 in amino acids: CASSLTGQDGELFF. The CDR3, as DNA: TGTGCCAGCTCCCTGACAGGCCAGGACGGGGAGCTGTTTTTT. The chain joins TRBV18 to TRBJ2-2, with D tentatively TRBD1 (6 bases). CDR1 KGHSH and CDR2 LQKENI come from the germline V gene. The CDR3 runs 14 residues. V dropped 6 bases and J dropped 7 bases, with 15 bases sitting between them.